These T cell receptor beta chains were read from a single sample in a study of T cell responses to AZD1222 COVID-19 vaccine. The method was immunoSEQ multiplex PCR; TCRdb's version includes in-frame clones alone and lacks a portion of them. The sample carries about 93,000 clones, 80% to 90% recorded once. The sample in question was peripheral blood, obtained on day 0 of AZD1222 vaccination. The receptors were sampled from an adult in good health. The CDR3 runs from the conserved cysteine through the conserved F or W. A D gene is named only where the DNA matches it firmly. Rows may omit the clone size; those that give it use once, few, many or a size class.

j_gene	d_gene	abundance	v_gene	CDR3aa
TRBJ1-1	TRBD1	-	TRBV29-1	CSGGQTLNTEAFF
TRBJ2-7	-	once	TRBV27	CASSLVSYEQYF
TRBJ1-2	-	-	TRBV5-1	CASSLAGDEGYTF
TRBJ1-1	TRBD1	-	TRBV6-5	CASSWDRGPREAFF
TRBJ2-5	-	-	TRBV5-1	CASSLVGGTPTQYF
TRBJ1-1	-	-	TRBV2	CASSEWGDGAFF
TRBJ2-5	-	-	TRBV28	CASSFRGLEGETQYF
TRBJ1-5	TRBD1	-	TRBV30	CAWSRDRVKGSNQPQHF
TRBJ2-2	-	-	TRBV2	CASSVTLSGTGELFF
TRBJ1-5	-	-	TRBV2	CASSARTNSNQPQHF
TRBJ1-1	-	-	TRBV1	CTSSLQMTRSGTEAFF
TRBJ2-1	-	-	TRBV27	CASRRLNPGEQFF
TRBJ2-7	-	-	TRBV19	CASRRRGGSYEQYF
TRBJ1-4	TRBD1	-	TRBV19	CASSLTGQAEAGKLFF
TRBJ2-7	TRBD1	-	TRBV6-5	CASSSSGQGTYEQYF
TRBJ1-5	-	-	TRBV2	CASSEASGVGQPQHF
TRBJ2-7	-	-	TRBV7-2	CASSRGSSYEQYF
TRBJ2-2	TRBD2	-	TRBV5-6	CASSLGLAGANTGELFF
TRBJ1-1	-	-	TRBV12-3/TRBV12-4	CASNVRANTEAFF
TRBJ2-2	TRBD1	few	TRBV19	CASRQIPGQGSRTGELFF
TRBJ2-4	-	-	TRBV24-1	CATSDPPREYF
TRBJ2-5	-	-	TRBV7-9	CASRGRPRANRSLETQYF
TRBJ2-4	TRBD1	-	TRBV2	CASSEGFQGVDIQYF
TRBJ1-3	-	-	TRBV5-6	CASSLRGFGNTIYF